This TCR beta chain was sequenced for a study of T cell repertoires in cytomegalovirus infection. Study summary: An indication of both CMV infection and matching HLA type came from public TCR beta signatures. Overall study results and limits: The ex vivo response was dominated by HLA-C-restricted CMV-specific TCR beta clonotypes. Carriers of CMV and the relevant HLA type were discriminated by public TCR beta frequency.

To note about this clonotype: Its antigen is undetermined.

Using its own MiXCR run on the reads, TCRdb lists one record per CDR3 protein. The sample shows 150,000 or so distinct CDR3 sequences, about 15% of them seen only once. Germline V CDR1 and CDR2: MNHEY, SVGEGT. V dropped 7 bases and J dropped 1; count of bases not matched to a gene: 3. This CDR3 is built from 13 residues. This TCR was recovered from a human donor in good health (CMV status not recorded). Some clones in this sample may be carry-over from other donors' samples. The sequencing sample was made of CD8+ T cells from PBMCs. J is TRBJ2-5 and V is TRBV6-2 or TRBV6-3; 7 nucleotides align to TRBD1. CDR3: CASIRQGQETQYF. The CDR3 DNA is TGTGCCAGCATTCGACAGGGCCAAGAGACCCAGTACTTC.